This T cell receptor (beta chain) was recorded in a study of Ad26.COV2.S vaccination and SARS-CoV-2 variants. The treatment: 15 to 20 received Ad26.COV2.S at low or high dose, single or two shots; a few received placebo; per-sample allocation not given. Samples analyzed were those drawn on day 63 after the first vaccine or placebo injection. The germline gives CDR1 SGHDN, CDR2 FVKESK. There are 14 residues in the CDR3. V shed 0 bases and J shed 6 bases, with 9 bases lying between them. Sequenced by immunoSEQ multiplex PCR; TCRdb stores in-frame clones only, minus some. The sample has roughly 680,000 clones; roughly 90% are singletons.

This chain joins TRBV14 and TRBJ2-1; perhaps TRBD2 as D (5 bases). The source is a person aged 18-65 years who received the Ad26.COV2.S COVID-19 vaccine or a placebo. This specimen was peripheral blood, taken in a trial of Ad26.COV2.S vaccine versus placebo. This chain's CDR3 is CASSQEQLANEQFF. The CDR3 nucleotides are TGTGCCAGCAGCCAAGAACAGCTAGCCAATGAGCAGTTCTTC.